This T cell receptor (beta chain) emerged from a study of control samples from healthy donors and cancer patients. This clone was counted a single time. Clones were sequenced by immunoSEQ multiplex PCR, and TCRdb holds only the in-frame ones, with some missing. The table has around 100,000 clones, over 75% seen once; the top ten hold 3% to 4.5%. Germline CDR1 reads MNHEY; CDR2 reads SVGAGI. This CDR3 is built from 13 residues. The ends were cut back, 2 bases at V and 5 bases at J, with 9 bases in the middle. This TCR was recovered from a woman aged 18-29 years in good health. The sample consisted of blood. The chain carries TRBV6-5 and TRBJ1-1; D is ambiguous. CDR3 coding DNA: TGTGCCAGCAGTTACAATCCGGAGACTGAAGCTTTCTTT. Amino acid sequence: CASSYNPETEAFF.